The 20 T cell receptor beta chains in this list originate from one sample, sequenced in a study of CD8+ T cells in alopecia areata. Reverse transcription of extracted RNA yielded cDNA, which provided the sequencing template. Repertoires were generated with immunoSEQ multiplex PCR, while TCRdb's copy carries only in-frame clones and drops some. This table has about 190,000 clones, 59% appearing once. The specimen comprised CD4+ T cells sorted from blood, sampled at week 0. These receptors were taken from a human donor with alopecia areata.

J is TRBJ1-1 and V is TRBV2; tentative D call: TRBD1 (5 bases). V lost 1 base and J 0 bases, leaving 9 bases between the germline ends. From germline, CDR1 is SNHLY and CDR2 FYNNEI. The CDR3 consists of 15 residues. The CDR3 spells CASSEGGRLNTEAFF. The CDR3 coding sequence is TGTGCCAGCAGTGAAGGGGGCAGGCTGAACACTGAAGCTTTCTTT.

V usage is TRBV27 and J usage is TRBJ1-5, with unresolved D. The CDR3 consists of 14 residues. The germline gives CDR1 MNHEY, CDR2 SMNVEV (reference sequence). The ends were cut back, 7 bases at V and 0 bases at J, with 10 bases in the middle. The DNA for the CDR3 is TGTGCCAGCATGCCTTTGGGTAGCAATCAGCCCCAGCATTTT. Amino acid sequence: CASMPLGSNQPQHF.

The chain combines TRBV7-2 with TRBJ1-6; D unresolved. Trimming shortened V by 7 bases and J by 6 bases, and 7 bases separated the two germline ends. Germline V gene data show CDR1 as SGHTA and CDR2 as FQGNSA. The CDR3 is made up of 12 amino acids. The CDR3 protein is CASTVVNSPLHF. CDR3 DNA: TGTGCCAGCACCGTAGTTAATTCACCCCTCCACTTT. Full variable domain (remainder filled in from reference TRBV7-2 and TRBJ1-6): GAGVSQSPSNKVTEKGKDVELRCDPISGHTALYWYRQSLGQGLEFLIYFQGNSAPDKSGLPSDRFSAERTGGSVSTLTIQRTQQEDSAVYLCASTVVNSPLHFGNGTRLTVT.

This clone has only a few counts. The chain joins TRBV29-1 to TRBJ2-7; 11 nucleotides match TRBD2. With 1 base clipped from V and 4 bases from J, the junction kept 27 bases outside the gene matches. In germline, CDR1 is SQVTM, CDR2 ANQGSEA. The CDR3 length is 22 residues. This chain's CDR3 is CSVEVVARTYDSGTSGFYEQYF. The CDR3 nucleotides read TGCAGCGTTGAAGTCGTTGCCAGGACATACGACTCAGGGACTAGCGGTTTTTACGAGCAGTACTTC.

This clone was detected only once. The chain employs TRBV7-8 and TRBJ1-2, with D hard to call. Germline V gene data show CDR1 as SGHVS and CDR2 as FQNEAQ. The V end lost 8 bases, the J end lost 0 bases, and 13 bases lay between the germline ends. The length of the CDR3 is 14 residues. The CDR3 nucleotides are TGTGCCAGCGGAGTAGGAGGGACTAACTATGGCTACACCTTC. Translating it yields CASGVGGTNYGYTF.

The chain joins TRBV19 to TRBJ1-1; D is uncertain. Germline CDR1 is LNHDA and CDR2 is SQIVND (reference sequence). The V gene lost 3 bases and the J gene lost 5 bases, with 22 bases spanning the gap. This CDR3 contains 17 residues. The CDR3, as DNA: TGTGCCAGTAGTATTTTGCGACCGGCCACACAAGGAACTGAAGCTTTCTTT. Residues: CASSILRPATQGTEAFF.

The rearrangement uses TRBV30 and TRBJ2-4, with D perhaps TRBD1 or TRBD2 (5 bases each). Trimming took off 4 bases at V and 10 bases at J, with 17 bases between the two ends. This CDR3 has 13 residues. The V gene's germline CDR1 is GTSNPN and CDR2 SVGIG (reference sequence). This CDR3 is CAWTKGTDKIQYF. CDR3 nucleotide sequence: TGTGCCTGGACTAAGGGGACGGATAAGATTCAGTACTTC.

This chain uses TRBV6-1 with TRBJ1-1, with D unresolved. The CDR3 runs 14 residues. V dropped 0 bases and J dropped 5 bases, with 10 bases sitting between them. Germline lookup yields CDR1 MNHNS and CDR2 SASEGT. The CDR3 DNA follows: TGTGCCAGCAGTGAAGCGAACCGTGGGACTGAAGCTTTCTTT. Translating it yields CASSEANRGTEAFF.

This clone has a handful of counts. The sample holds other DNA sequences that translate to the same CDR3. The V gene is TRBV10-3, the J gene TRBJ2-5; no definite D call. Trimming took off 2 bases at V and 4 bases at J, with 2 bases between the two ends. The CDR3 extends over 11 amino acids. CDR1 and CDR2 from the germline V gene are ENHRY and SYGVKD. The CDR3 loop reads CAISERETQYF. DNA for the CDR3: TGTGCCATCAGTGAGAGAGAGACCCAGTACTTC.

The gene calls are TRBV5-1 and TRBJ1-1; 9 bases align to TRBD1. CDR3 length: 15 amino acids. V lost 4 bases to trimming and J lost 3 bases; unmatched junction nucleotides: 7. Germline V gives CDR1 SGHRS, CDR2 YFSETQ. In nucleotides, the CDR3 is TGCGCCAGCAGCCCTAGGACAGGGGATGACACTGAAGCTTTCTTT. Translating it yields CASSPRTGDDTEAFF.

The chain uses TRBV27 and TRBJ2-7; 7 bases match TRBD1. CDR1 MNHEY and CDR2 SMNVEV come from the germline V gene (reference sequence). V was pared by 6 bases and J by 2 bases, with 10 bases of the junction left unmatched. The CDR3 sequence is 15 residues long. DNA of the CDR3: TGTGCCAGCAGATCAGGGGGACAGCGAACCTACGAGCAGTACTTC. It encodes CASRSGGQRTYEQYF.

The genes are TRBV18 and TRBJ1-5; unclear D gene. The CDR3 is 14 residues long. The germline V gene encodes CDR1 KGHSH and CDR2 LQKENI. V lost 1 base and J 5 bases, leaving 9 bases between the germline ends. This CDR3 is CASSPQGYDQPQHF. The CDR3 DNA is TGTGCCAGCTCACCACAGGGTTATGATCAGCCCCAGCATTTT.

The chain recombines TRBV10-3 with TRBJ2-5; the match to TRBD2 covers 11 bases. The V and J ends lost 0 bases and 5 bases, in that order; junction bases with no gene match: 2. The CDR3 is 15 residues long. Germline V CDR1 and CDR2: ENHRY, SYGVKD. This CDR3 reads CAISESTSGDETQYF. The CDR3 bases are TGTGCCATCAGTGAGTCGACTAGCGGGGATGAGACCCAGTACTTC.

The chain employs TRBV30 and TRBJ1-4; the match to TRBD1 covers 7 bases. The CDR3 has 13 amino acids. Losses at the gene ends were 7 bases for V and 5 bases for J; bases not matched to a gene: 7. The germline gives CDR1 GTSNPN, CDR2 SVGIG (reference sequence). The CDR3 is CASRGQRNEKLFF. CDR3 sequence (DNA): TGTGCCTCAAGGGGGCAGCGGAATGAAAAACTGTTTTTT. Together with reference TRBV30 and TRBJ1-4, the CDR3 gives the full variable domain: SQTIHQWPATLVQPVGSPLSLECTVEGTSNPNLYWYRQAAGRGLQLLFYSVGIGQISSEVPQNLSASRPQDRQFILSSKKLLLSDSGFYLCASRGQRNEKLFFGSGTQLSVL.

This chain joins TRBV15 and TRBJ2-7; TRBD2 matches 11 bases. With V trimmed by 1 base and J by 5 bases, 7 bases remained unmatched. The germline V gene has CDR1 LNHNV and CDR2 YYDKDF (reference sequence). The CDR3 covers 16 residues. The CDR3 region is CATSRGTSSGGNEQYF. CDR3 sequence (DNA): TGTGCCACCAGCAGAGGAACTTCTAGCGGGGGGAACGAGCAGTACTTC.

V gene TRBV15 combines with J gene TRBJ1-2; D ambiguous. CDR1 LNHNV and CDR2 YYDKDF come from the germline V gene (reference sequence). The CDR3 has 14 amino acids. The V end was cut by 5 bases, the J end by 4 bases, with 14 bases between. The CDR3 sequence: CATSYARVGYGYTF. CDR3 DNA sequence: TGTGCCACCAGCTACGCTAGGGTTGGCTATGGCTACACCTTC.

The V and J genes are TRBV29-1 and TRBJ1-2; no reliable D call. The V end lost 6 bases, the J end lost 4 bases, and 18 bases lay between the germline ends. The CDR3 has 14 residues. Germline CDR1 and CDR2: SQVTM and ANQGSEA. Written as DNA, the CDR3 is TGCAGCGTCGCCCCCCAAGGGTCTGGCTATGGCTACACCTTC. Translating gives CSVAPQGSGYGYTF.

The genes are TRBV30 and TRBJ1-2, with D perhaps TRBD1 (5 bases). V was shortened by 4 bases and J by 7 bases, with 13 bases between the two germline ends. In germline, CDR1 is GTSNPN, CDR2 SVGIG (reference sequence). CDR3 length: 12 amino acids. CDR3 nucleotide sequence: TGTGCCTGGACCATAGGGACGTCTGGCTACACCTTC. It translates to CAWTIGTSGYTF.

The chain uses TRBV7-2 and TRBJ2-1; TRBD2 matches 10 bases. In germline, CDR1 is SGHTA, CDR2 FQGNSA. Losses at the gene ends were 6 bases for V and 9 bases for J; bases not matched to a gene: 11. The CDR3 spans 15 residues. The CDR3 region is CASRTTSGVLAEQFF. The CDR3 bases are TGTGCCAGCAGAACAACTAGCGGGGTCCTCGCTGAGCAGTTCTTC.

The chain employs TRBV15 and TRBJ2-5, with D perhaps matching TRBD1 or TRBD2 (5 bases each). Trimming stripped 3 bases from V and 1 base from J, with 9 bases between. The CDR3 consists of 14 residues. Germline CDR1 LNHNV, CDR2 YYDKDF (reference sequence). The CDR3 region is CATSRGDVQETQYF. In DNA, the CDR3 is TGTGCCACCAGCAGGGGGGATGTCCAAGAGACCCAGTACTTC.